This T cell receptor (beta chain) was recorded in a study of blood T cell repertoires in COVID-19. Clones were read by immunoSEQ multiplex PCR, and TCRdb kept only the in-frame ones, dropping some. The sample has about 230,000 clones, 88% seen once. The V end was cut by 1 base, the J end by 5 bases, with 14 bases between. The CDR3 length is 15 residues. Germline V CDR1 and CDR2: KGHSH, LQKENI. This rearrangement joins TRBV18 to TRBJ2-5; D unresolved. Specimen: PBMCs or T cells enriched from blood (not recorded which). The source of this sequence is a woman between 40 and 50 years old with acute COVID-19. The CDR3 DNA is TGTGCCAGCTCACCACTATTCCCAGCGCGGGAGACCCAGTACTTC. As protein: CASSPLFPARETQYF.